A selection of T cell receptor beta chains follows, all from one sample in a study of blood T cell repertoires in COVID-19. Some clones are missing from TCRdb's copy, which holds only in-frame ones; the method was immunoSEQ multiplex PCR. The data contain some 400,000 clones, about 89% of them singletons. Sequenced input: PBMCs or T cells enriched from blood (not recorded which). All receptors derive from a woman in her thirties or forties who had been exposed to COVID-19. Both conserved end residues are part of each CDR3. A D gene is named only where the DNA matches it firmly. The listing skips clone size in some rows; elsewhere it reads once, few, many or a size class.

TRBV11-2	NA	TRBJ2-5	TRBD2	CASEASVAGGLGETQYF	TGTGCCAGCGAAGCATCTGTAGCGGGGGGGCTAGGAGAGACCCAGTACTTC
TRBV5-1	NA	TRBJ2-1	TRBD1	CASSFSGTGDNEQFF	TGCGCCAGCAGCTTCTCCGGGACAGGGGACAATGAGCAGTTCTTC
TRBV14	NA	TRBJ1-2	TRBD1	CASSRGTELFSYGYTF	TGTGCCAGCAGCCGGGGGACAGAATTGTTTTCCTATGGCTACACCTTC
TRBV6-2/TRBV6-3	NA	TRBJ2-2	NA	CASSWPSGELFF	TGTGCCAGCAGTTGGCCCTCCGGGGAGCTGTTTTTT
TRBV5-1	few	TRBJ2-7	NA	CASSLGRGSYEQYF	TGCGCCAGCAGCTTGGGCAGGGGCTCCTACGAGCAGTACTTC
TRBV18	NA	TRBJ2-7	NA	CASSLGSSYEQYF	TGTGCCAGCTCCTTGGGGAGCTCCTACGAGCAGTACTTC
TRBV6-2/TRBV6-3	NA	TRBJ1-2	NA	CASSYRDTVTNGYTF	TGTGCCAGCAGTTACCGGGACACCGTAACGAACGGCTACACCTTC
TRBV5-1	NA	TRBJ2-5	NA	CASSFGLGWDTLRETQYF	TGCGCCAGCAGCTTTGGGTTGGGATGGGACACCCTGCGGGAGACCCAGTACTTC
TRBV18	NA	TRBJ1-1	NA	CASSKTGNTEAFF	TGTGCCAGCTCAAAGACAGGGAACACTGAAGCTTTCTTT
TRBV5-1	NA	TRBJ2-4	TRBD1	CASSSEIGGVDIQYF	TGCGCCAGCAGCTCGGAAATAGGGGGCGTAGACATTCAGTACTTC
TRBV7-2	few	TRBJ2-1	NA	CASSFDLSSYNEQFF	TGTGCCAGCAGCTTCGACTTGAGCTCCTACAATGAGCAGTTCTTC
TRBV30	NA	TRBJ1-1	TRBD1	CALQGSMNTEAFF	TGTGCCTTACAGGGGTCCATGAACACTGAAGCTTTCTTT
TRBV27	NA	TRBJ1-1	NA	CASSLLGQGWGEAFF	TGTGCCAGCAGTTTATTAGGGCAGGGGTGGGGTGAAGCTTTCTTT
TRBV5-5	NA	TRBJ1-1	NA	CASSLEDMNTEAFF	TGTGCCAGCAGCTTGGAGGACATGAACACTGAAGCTTTCTTT
TRBV5-1	few	TRBJ1-1	NA	CASSLDRYTEAFF	TGCGCCAGCAGCTTGGACAGGTACACTGAAGCTTTCTTT
TRBV5-6	once	TRBJ2-2	TRBD2	CASSPLGLAGAQTGELFF	TGTGCCAGCAGCCCCCTCGGACTAGCGGGGGCCCAAACCGGGGAGCTGTTTTTT
TRBV19	NA	TRBJ1-1	TRBD1	CASSLHRDRGTEAFF	TGTGCCAGTAGTCTCCACCGGGACAGGGGTACTGAAGCTTTCTTT
TRBV4-2	NA	TRBJ1-4	TRBD1	CASSQVTGTGREKLFF	TGTGCCAGCAGCCAAGTGACCGGGACAGGACGTGAAAAACTGTTTTTT
TRBV2	NA	TRBJ2-1	TRBD2	CASSSGIKVGEQFF	TGTGCCAGCAGTAGCGGGATCAAGGTTGGTGAGCAGTTCTTC
TRBV15	NA	TRBJ1-1	NA	CATSRGGEGTEAFF	TGTGCCACCAGCAGAGGGGGGGAAGGGACTGAAGCTTTCTTT
TRBV19	NA	TRBJ1-3	TRBD1	CASIPTGDAGNTIYF	TGTGCCAGTATCCCGACAGGGGATGCTGGAAACACCATATATTTT
TRBV10-2	once	TRBJ2-1	NA	CASSSKPGSAGLYNEQFF	TGCGCCAGCAGTTCAAAGCCGGGGTCAGCGGGCCTCTACAATGAGCAGTTCTTC
TRBV6-5	NA	TRBJ2-5	TRBD1	CASSRPGQGRETQYF	TGTGCCAGCAGTCGACCGGGACAGGGTAGGGAGACCCAGTACTTC
TRBV18	NA	TRBJ1-3	NA	CASSPQGPGNTIYF	TGTGCCAGCTCACCCCAGGGCCCTGGAAACACCATATATTTT
TRBV13	NA	TRBJ1-1	NA	CASSPAGRGTEAFF	TGTGCCAGCAGCCCTGCGGGGCGGGGCACTGAAGCTTTCTTT
TRBV30	NA	TRBJ1-2	TRBD1	CAWSVGTGNYGYTF	TGTGCCTGGAGTGTAGGGACAGGGAACTATGGCTACACCTTC
TRBV7-9	NA	TRBJ1-6	NA	CASSLDGTHNSPLHF	TGTGCCAGCAGCTTAGATGGGACACATAATTCACCCCTCCACTTT
TRBV27	NA	TRBJ1-5	TRBD1	CASSPTGSGNQPQHF	TGTGCCAGCAGCCCGACAGGGTCAGGCAATCAGCCCCAGCATTTT